These 24 T cell receptor beta chains were sequenced from one sample in a study of blood T cell repertoires in COVID-19. Clones were read by immunoSEQ multiplex PCR, and TCRdb kept only the in-frame ones, dropping some. Of about 270,000 clones in the sample, around 93% were seen once. What was sequenced was PBMCs or T cells enriched from blood (not recorded which). These receptors were obtained from a man in his forties who had been exposed to COVID-19.

The chain links TRBV5-1 to TRBJ1-4; TRBD1 agrees at 9 bases. Germline assignment: CDR1 SGHRS and CDR2 YFSETQ. The CDR3 spans 17 residues. The ends lost 4 bases at V and 0 bases at J; junction bases unmatched: 7. Here the CDR3 reads CASSPGTGIATNEKLFF. Written as DNA, the CDR3 is TGCGCCAGCAGCCCCGGGACAGGGATTGCAACTAATGAAAAACTGTTTTTT.

The chain is built from TRBV9 and TRBJ2-7; the match to TRBD2 covers 7 bases. Trimming cost V 0 bases and J 0 bases; bases outside gene matches: 6. The germline V gene has CDR1 SGDLS and CDR2 YYNGEE. The CDR3 sequence is 16 residues long. Written as DNA, the CDR3 is TGTGCCAGCAGCGTAGACCCAGCGGGGTTCTCCTACGAGCAGTACTTC. Protein sequence: CASSVDPAGFSYEQYF.

This clone has only one observation. V and J are TRBV11-2 and TRBJ1-1, with no clear D. The CDR3 is made up of 14 amino acids. From germline, CDR1 is SGHAT and CDR2 FQNNGV. V was cut by 1 base and J by 5 bases, with 11 bases left in between. The CDR3 coding sequence is TGTGCCAGCAGCTTAGTGCCGGGAGGAACTGAAGCTTTCTTT. It is translated as CASSLVPGGTEAFF.

The chain uses TRBV9 and TRBJ1-4; 7 bases align to TRBD1. CDR1 is SGDLS, CDR2 YYNGEE, per germline. This CDR3 is 15 amino acids long. V gave up 5 bases and J gave up 0 bases; unmatched junction bases: 4. CDR3 DNA: TGTGCCAGCAGTGATACAGGGGCAACTAATGAAAAACTGTTTTTT. Protein product: CASSDTGATNEKLFF.

V usage is TRBV9 and J usage is TRBJ2-5; the match to TRBD2 covers 7 bases. The CDR3 has 13 amino acids. Germline V gives CDR1 SGDLS, CDR2 YYNGEE. The J segment lost 5 bases and the V segment lost 3 bases, leaving 4 bases of the junction unmatched. The DNA for the CDR3 is TGTGCCAGCAGCGCGGGGGGTGGGGAGACCCAGTACTTC. Translated, it gives CASSAGGGETQYF.

The genes are TRBV5-1 and TRBJ1-4; 8 nucleotides line up with TRBD1. Germline values: CDR1 SGHRS, CDR2 YFSETQ. The CDR3 contains 16 residues. V shed 2 bases and J 3 bases; nucleotides not matched to a gene: 6. CDR3: CASSFQGAGANEKLFF. In nucleotides, the CDR3 is TGCGCCAGCAGCTTTCAGGGGGCCGGGGCTAATGAAAAACTGTTTTTT.

CDR3 DNA: TGTGCCACCAGTGACCGACAGGCGTCTTCCTCTGGGGCCAACGTCCTGACTTTC. Translated: CATSDRQASSSGANVLTF. J is TRBJ2-6 and V is TRBV24-1; D is perhaps TRBD1 (6 bases). CDR3 length: 18 amino acids. Germline assignment: CDR1 KGHDR and CDR2 SFDVKD. V lost 4 bases to trimming and J lost 0 bases, with 15 bases between them.

This chain connects TRBV6-5 to TRBJ1-5, with D hard to call. The CDR3 consists of 15 residues. V was pared by 6 bases and J by 0 bases, with 12 bases between. CDR1 and CDR2 (germline): MNHEY, SVGAGI. The CDR3 nucleotides are TGTGCCAGCAGGGTCGCAGTTAATAGCAATCAGCCCCAGCATTTT. This sequence encodes CASRVAVNSNQPQHF.

In its sample, this clone was seen many times. The rearrangement joins TRBV11-2 to TRBJ2-1, with a weak D call TRBD2 (5 bases). CDR1 is SGHAT and CDR2 is FQNNGV in the germline V gene. CDR3 length: 13 residues. V lost 2 bases and J lost 6, with 8 bases in between. The CDR3 DNA reads as TGTGCCAGCAGCTTATCCGGGGTCAATGAGCAGTTCTTC. Translation gives CASSLSGVNEQFF.

This chain connects TRBV4-2 to TRBJ2-7; 8 nucleotides match TRBD1. This CDR3 has 15 residues. The germline CDR1 and CDR2 sequences are LGHNA and YNFKEQ. Trimming cost V 3 bases and J 3 bases; bases outside gene matches: 7. CDR3: CASSQDTGTGYEQYF. CDR3 coding DNA: TGTGCCAGCAGCCAGGACACCGGGACAGGCTACGAGCAGTACTTC.

The chain uses TRBV24-1 and TRBJ2-3; D is ambiguous. The CDR3 sequence is 12 residues long. The germline V gene has CDR1 KGHDR and CDR2 SFDVKD. The V gene lost 4 bases and the J gene lost 3 bases, with 4 bases spanning the gap. DNA for the CDR3: TGTGCCACCAGTGAACAAACAGATACGCAGTATTTT. As protein: CATSEQTDTQYF.

J is TRBJ2-7 and V is TRBV14; 9 bases line up with TRBD2. The length of the CDR3 is 16 residues. J gave up 4 bases and V 1 base, and 8 bases lay outside the gene matches. Germline assignment: CDR1 SGHDN and CDR2 FVKESK. CDR3 bases: TGTGCCAGCAGCCAAGGGCTAGCGGGAATAGCATACGAGCAGTACTTC. This encodes CASSQGLAGIAYEQYF.

The chain is built from TRBV4-3 and TRBJ2-1, with 10 bases aligning to TRBD2. V was clipped by 0 bases and J by 15 bases; unmatched bases: 17. This CDR3 spans 17 amino acids. Germline CDR1 and CDR2: LGHNA and YSLEER. CDR3 sequence reads: CASSQEPGLAGVSGGFF. CDR3 bases: TGCGCCAGCAGCCAAGAACCGGGGCTAGCGGGAGTATCCGGAGGGTTCTTC.

V usage is TRBV18 and J usage is TRBJ2-3; 9 nucleotides line up with TRBD1. The CDR3 length is 15 residues. Germline CDR1 is KGHSH and CDR2 is LQKENI. V was clipped by 3 bases and J by 4 bases; unmatched bases: 5. The DNA for the CDR3 is TGTGCCAGCTCACCCCGGGACAGGGTAGCAGATACGCAGTATTTT. Protein: CASSPRDRVADTQYF. The variable domain in full, with the rest retrieved from reference TRBV18 and TRBJ2-3, is NAGVMQNPRHLVRRRGQEARLRCSPMKGHSHVYWYRQLPEEGLKFMVYLQKENIIDESGMPKERFSAEFPKEGPSILRIQQVVRGDSAAYFCASSPRDRVADTQYFGPGTRLTVL.

The gene calls are TRBV7-9 and TRBJ2-7; 10 bases agree with TRBD1. V shed 4 bases, J shed 2 bases, and the junction held 8 bases outside the gene matches. CDR1 is SEHNR, CDR2 FQNEAQ, per germline (reference sequence). CDR3 length: 16 residues. The CDR3 loop reads CASSYNSGQGAYEQYF. CDR3 nucleotides: TGTGCCAGCAGCTATAACTCCGGACAGGGGGCCTACGAGCAGTACTTC.

The chain uses TRBV4-2 and TRBJ1-4; D perhaps matches TRBD1 (6 bases). Germline V gene data show CDR1 as LGHNA and CDR2 as YNFKEQ. V was cut by 0 bases and J by 8 bases, with 7 bases left in between. The CDR3 is 13 residues long. The CDR3 is CASSQEDSEKLFF. The DNA of the CDR3 is TGTGCCAGCAGCCAAGAGGACAGCGAAAAACTGTTTTTT.

The chain carries TRBV7-6 and TRBJ2-7; 9 bases align to TRBD1. Germline V gene lookup returns CDR1 SGHVS and CDR2 FNYEAQ. Trimming removed 0 bases from V and 6 bases from J; junction bases left unmatched: 6. The CDR3 sequence is 15 residues long. CDR3 loop: CASSLAGTGMGEQYF. CDR3 coding DNA: TGTGCCAGCAGCTTAGCGGGGACAGGGATGGGCGAGCAGTACTTC. The entire variable domain, with the rest obtained from reference TRBV7-6 and TRBJ2-7, is as follows: GAGVSQSPRYKVTKRGQDVALRCDPISGHVSLYWYRQALGQGPEFLTYFNYEAQQDKSGLPNDRFSAERPEGSISTLTIQRTEQRDSAMYRCASSLAGTGMGEQYFGPGTRLTVT.

This chain connects TRBV5-4 to TRBJ2-4; 7 bases agree with TRBD2. Germline CDR1 and CDR2: SGHNT and YYREEE (reference sequence). V dropped 2 bases and J dropped 0; count of bases not matched to a gene: 5. The CDR3 runs to 16 residues. As DNA, the CDR3 is TGTGCCAGCAGCTTAGGGCGGGAGAGAGCCAAAAACATTCAGTACTTC. This gives the protein CASSLGRERAKNIQYF. The full variable domain, its missing parts supplied by reference TRBV5-4 and TRBJ2-4, is ETGVTQSPTHLIKTRGQQVTLRCSSQSGHNTVSWYQQALGQGPQFIFQYYREEENGRGNFPPRFSGLQFPNYSSELNVNALELDDSALYLCASSLGRERAKNIQYFGAGTRLSVL.

This clone showed up just once. The chain employs TRBV3-1 (or the pseudogene TRBV3-2) and TRBJ2-7; 10 nucleotides line up with TRBD1. V was pared by 3 bases and J by 5 bases, with 4 bases of the junction left unmatched. Germline-derived CDR1 and CDR2 are LGHDT and YNNKEL (reference sequence). The CDR3 covers 14 residues. The CDR3 DNA reads TGTGCCAGCAGCCAGCGGACAGGGGGGCACGAGCAGTACTTC. Protein: CASSQRTGGHEQYF.

V gene TRBV19 combines with J gene TRBJ2-7; 11 nucleotides align to TRBD2. Germline-derived CDR1 and CDR2 are LNHDA and SQIVND (reference sequence). V was pared by 4 bases and J by 3 bases, with 11 bases of the junction left unmatched. The CDR3 is 17 amino acids. This chain's CDR3 is CASSRGTGTSGVYEQYF. CDR3 nucleotide sequence: TGTGCCAGTAGTAGGGGGACCGGGACTAGCGGAGTCTACGAGCAGTACTTC.

The chain is built from TRBV7-9 and TRBJ1-2; a weak D match, TRBD1 (5 bases). The CDR3 contains 12 residues. Germline-derived CDR1 and CDR2 are SEHNR and FQNEAQ (reference sequence). Trimming stripped 5 bases from V and 8 bases from J, with 12 bases between. The CDR3 DNA reads as TGTGCCAGCAGCGCCAGGGCTCAGGGCTACACCTTC. Translating gives CASSARAQGYTF. Based on the CDR3 plus reference TRBV7-9 and TRBJ1-2, the full variable domain is DTGVSQNPRHKITKRGQNVTFRCDPISEHNRLYWYRQTLGQGPEFLTYFQNEAQLEKSRLLSDRFSAERPKGSFSTLEIQRTEQGDSAMYLCASSARAQGYTFGSGTRLTVV.

A remark on this clone: It is unclear where the CDR3 begins or ends on the DNA, so no DNA is shown, and the CDR3 is as TCRdb lists it. The rearrangement joins TRBV12-3 or TRBV12-4 to TRBJ1-1; TRBD1, the table's D call, was not compared with the DNA. Both ends counted, the CDR3 spans 13 residues. Here the CDR3 reads CASSFGQGARSFF.

In its sample, this clone was seen once. The genes are TRBV4-1 and TRBJ2-7, with D uncertain. Germline CDR1 is MGHRA and CDR2 is YSYEKL. V lost 2 bases, J lost 4 bases, and 9 bases lay in between. There are 13 residues in the CDR3. The CDR3 protein is CASSQILSYEQYF. The CDR3 DNA follows: TGCGCCAGCAGCCAAATACTAAGTTACGAGCAGTACTTC.

This chain uses TRBV5-4 with TRBJ2-2; TRBD1 matches 9 bases. Germline CDR1 reads SGHNT; CDR2 reads YYREEE (reference sequence). The CDR3 loop spans 13 amino acids. V lost 4 bases to trimming and J lost 8 bases; unmatched junction nucleotides: 3. CDR3 nucleotides: TGTGCCAGCAGCGGGACAGGGACAGGGGAGCTGTTTTTT. This translates into CASSGTGTGELFF.